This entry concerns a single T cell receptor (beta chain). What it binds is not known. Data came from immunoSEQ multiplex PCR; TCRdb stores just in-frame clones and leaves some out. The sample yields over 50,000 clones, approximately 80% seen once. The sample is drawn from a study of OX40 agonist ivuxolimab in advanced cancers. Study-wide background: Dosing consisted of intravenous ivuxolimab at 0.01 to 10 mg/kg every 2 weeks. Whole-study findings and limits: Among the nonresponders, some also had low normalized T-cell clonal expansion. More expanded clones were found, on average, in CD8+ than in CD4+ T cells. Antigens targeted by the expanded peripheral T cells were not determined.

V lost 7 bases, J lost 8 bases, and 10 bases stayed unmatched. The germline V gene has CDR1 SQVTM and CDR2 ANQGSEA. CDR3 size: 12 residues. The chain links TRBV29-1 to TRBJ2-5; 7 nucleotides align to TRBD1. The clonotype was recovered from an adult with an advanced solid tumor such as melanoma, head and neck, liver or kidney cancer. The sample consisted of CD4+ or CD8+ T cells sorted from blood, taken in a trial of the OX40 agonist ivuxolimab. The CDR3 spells CSGGDSALTQYF. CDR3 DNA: TGCAGCGGTGGGGACAGCGCTCTAACCCAGTACTTC. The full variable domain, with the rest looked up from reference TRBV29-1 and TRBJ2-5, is SAVISQKPSRDICQRGTSLTIQCQVDSQVTMMFWYRQQPGQSLTLIATANQGSEATYESGFVIDKFPISRPNLTFSTLTVSNMSPEDSSIYLCSGGDSALTQYFGPGTRLLVL.